A single sample gave rise to the 4 T cell receptor beta chains below, sequenced in a study of human T cells and chemical hapten exposure (dated by TCRdb to the early 2020s). In light of the paper, this sample's time point label describes: healthy volunteer bleed at 6 weeks. Unfractionated whole blood was collected in Tempus Blood RNA tubes, and total RNA was extracted from that blood. Library prep was done by RACE. Sequenced using a NextSeq 500. TCRdb trimmed the raw reads at Q25, called clones with MiXCR and kept productive beta chains. Records with the same CDR3 protein are collapsed into one entry carrying the most frequent genes and DNA. This sample is represented by fewer than 50,000 distinct CDR3 sequences; 3% to 4% of them were singletons. The ten largest clones add up to about 6% of the sample. Sample: whole blood. All receptors come from a human donor in good health. Some clones in this sample may be carry-over from other donors' samples.

This clonotype was picked up many times. The rearrangement uses TRBV12-3 or TRBV12-4 and TRBJ2-4, with unresolved D. The length of the CDR3 is 12 residues. V was shortened by 5 bases and J by 6 bases, with 8 bases between the two germline ends. The DNA for the CDR3 is TGTGCCAGCAGTCCCCCGACAAACATTCAGTACTTC. It encodes CASSPPTNIQYF.

The V call is TRBV7-9, the J call TRBJ1-1, with D possibly being TRBD1 (5 bases). In germline, CDR1 is SEHNR, CDR2 FQNEAQ (reference sequence). Between the trimmed V and J ends, which lost 6 bases and 1 base, there was a span of 9 bases. The CDR3 loop spans 13 amino acids. The CDR3 spells CASRLTANTEAFF. The CDR3 DNA reads TGTGCCAGCAGACTGACAGCGAACACTGAAGCTTTCTTT.

At least ten counts were recorded for this clonotype. The rearrangement joins TRBV20-1 to TRBJ2-7; tentatively, D is TRBD1 (5 bases). The CDR3 consists of 11 residues. V was shortened by 3 bases and J by 2 bases, with 5 bases between the two germline ends. Germline V gene data show CDR1 as DFQATT and CDR2 as SNEGSKA (reference sequence). CDR3 region: CSARTAYEQYF. The CDR3 DNA is TGCAGTGCTAGGACAGCCTACGAGCAGTACTTC.

The table lists this clonotype with many counts. The chain links TRBV28 to TRBJ2-4; 7 positions match TRBD1. This CDR3 has 16 amino acids. CDR1 and CDR2 (germline): MDHEN, SYDVKM. Unmatched junction bases numbered 7, after V lost 5 bases and J lost 0 bases. The CDR3 loop reads CASSPGTAIAKNIQYF. CDR3 nucleotide sequence: TGTGCCAGCAGTCCGGGGACAGCGATAGCCAAAAACATTCAGTACTTC.